The 23 T cell receptor beta chains reported below all come from one sample, sequenced in a study of T-cell reconstitution after alpha-beta-depleted transplantation in children. Molecular barcoding with unique molecular identifiers was used for the TCRbeta library. TCRdb redid the calling of the PCR reads with MiXCR, one entry per CDR3 protein. The sample has approximately 270,000 distinct CDR3 sequences, approximately 9.8% seen once. The sequenced sample was PBMCs from the stem cell graft donor, obtained from the stem cell graft. The source is a human donor who donated a stem cell graft to a child with SCID.

There are many counts of this clonotype. The rearrangement joins TRBV20-1 to TRBJ2-3; 11 positions match TRBD2. With V trimmed by 4 bases and J by 3 bases, 12 bases remained unmatched. This CDR3 has 17 residues. Germline CDR1 and CDR2: DFQATT and SNEGSKA (reference sequence). CDR3 nucleotide sequence: TGCAGTGCTACGAGGTGGCTAGCGGGGGGTCTGACAGATACGCAGTATTTT. This encodes CSATRWLAGGLTDTQYF.

This clonotype was counted only a few times. The rearrangement links TRBV11-2 to TRBJ2-5; D is unresolved. V was cut by 4 bases and J by 2 bases, with 17 bases left in between. CDR3 length: 16 amino acids. Germline V gene sequence: CDR1 SGHAT, CDR2 FQNNGV. CDR3 in DNA: TGTGCCAGCAGCTCGCAAAGGACCCGGTTTCAAGAGACCCAGTACTTC. Translation: CASSSQRTRFQETQYF. Full variable domain (rest looked up from reference TRBV11-2 and TRBJ2-5): EAGVAQSPRYKIIEKRQSVAFWCNPISGHATLYWYQQILGQGPKLLIQFQNNGVVDDSQLPKDRFSAERLKGVDSTLKIQPAKLEDSAVYLCASSSQRTRFQETQYFGPGTRLLVL.

The sample holds a few counts of this clonotype. The V and J genes are TRBV6-5 and TRBJ2-2, with D possibly being TRBD2 (5 bases). V shed 6 bases and J shed 9 bases, with 11 bases lying between them. This CDR3 has 12 amino acids. Germline values: CDR1 MNHEY, CDR2 SVGAGI. The CDR3 protein is CASRASSWELFF. As DNA, the CDR3 is TGTGCCAGCAGAGCCTCTAGCTGGGAGCTGTTTTTT.

This clonotype was observed many times. The rearrangement links TRBV2 to TRBJ2-3; D could derive from TRBD1 or TRBD2 (5 bases each). Germline V lookup: CDR1 SNHLY, CDR2 FYNNEI. The CDR3 totals 15 residues. Trimming cost V 4 bases and J 3 bases, with 14 bases left between them. The DNA for the CDR3 is TGTGCCAGCAGTGTCCGGGACCCCGGGACAGATACGCAGTATTTT. Translated, it gives CASSVRDPGTDTQYF. Variable domain in full (rest from reference TRBV2 and TRBJ2-3): EPEVTQTPSHQVTQMGQEVILRCVPISNHLYFYWYRQILGQKVEFLVSFYNNEISEKSEIFDDQFSVERPDGSNFTLKIRSTKLEDSAMYFCASSVRDPGTDTQYFGPGTRLTVL.

This clonotype was picked up a small number of times. The rearrangement joins TRBV5-1 to TRBJ2-7, with TRBD2 identical over 7 bases. Losses at the gene ends were 1 base for V and 3 bases for J; bases not matched to a gene: 7. Per the germline V gene, CDR1 is SGHRS and CDR2 is YFSETQ. The CDR3 is 15 residues long. CDR3 bases: TGCGCCAGCAGCTTGTTGAGTGGGGGGGGCTACGAGCAGTACTTC. Protein: CASSLLSGGGYEQYF.

In this sample, this clonotype turned up many times. This sequence joins TRBV12-3 or TRBV12-4 and TRBJ2-3; TRBD2 aligns across 13 bases. V gave up 7 bases and J gave up 5 bases; unmatched junction bases: 6. This CDR3 has 15 residues. The CDR3 reads CASTWGLAGQDTQYF. The CDR3 bases are TGTGCCAGCACCTGGGGACTAGCGGGGCAAGATACGCAGTATTTT.

This chain uses TRBV5-1 with TRBJ2-5, with TRBD1 as a possible D gene (5 bases). The CDR3 consists of 14 residues. Germline V gene data show CDR1 as SGHRS and CDR2 as YFSETQ. The germline V and J ends were trimmed by 0 bases and 5 bases, with 11 bases remaining between them. The CDR3 loop reads CASSLEVGAETQYF. The CDR3 nucleotides are TGCGCCAGCAGCTTGGAGGTAGGGGCGGAGACCCAGTACTTC.

The chain uses TRBV15 and TRBJ2-1; 7 nucleotides align to TRBD1. The CDR3 has 17 residues. The germline V gene has CDR1 LNHNV and CDR2 YYDKDF (reference sequence). The V segment lost 3 bases and the J segment 2 bases; nucleotides outside the gene matches: 10. CDR3 residues: CATSSRGQTVTYNEQFF. CDR3 coding DNA: TGTGCCACCAGCAGCCGGGGACAGACGGTAACCTACAATGAGCAGTTCTTC.

This clonotype was observed a few times. The chain is built from TRBV6-5 and TRBJ2-1, with D possibly TRBD2 on 6 matching bases. The CDR3 is 14 amino acids. Germline V lookup: CDR1 MNHEY, CDR2 SVGAGI. The V gene lost 0 bases and the J gene lost 8 bases, with 11 bases spanning the gap. CDR3 DNA: TGTGCCAGCAGTTACTCTTTAGGAGGGGATGAGCAGTTCTTC. Translation: CASSYSLGGDEQFF.

The chain carries TRBV29-1 and TRBJ2-1, with TRBD2 matching 8 bases. Germline-derived CDR1 and CDR2 are SQVTM and ANQGSEA. V lost 6 bases, J lost 2 bases, and 3 bases stayed unmatched. The CDR3 is 13 residues long. In nucleotides, the CDR3 is TGCAGCGTACCGGGACTAGCCTACAATGAGCAGTTCTTC. This translates into CSVPGLAYNEQFF.

Ten or more counts support this clonotype. This rearrangement joins TRBV6-4 to TRBJ1-6; 7 positions match TRBD1. Germline CDR1 is MRHNA and CDR2 is SNTAGT. This CDR3 is 13 amino acids long. The V and J ends lost 4 bases and 7 bases, in that order; junction bases with no gene match: 1. The CDR3 region is CASSAQGNSPLHF. The CDR3 nucleotides are TGTGCCAGCAGTGCACAGGGGAATTCACCCCTCCACTTT.

V and J are TRBV5-1 and TRBJ2-7; 15 bases are a match to TRBD2. Unmatched junction bases numbered 7, after V lost 3 bases and J lost 6 bases. Germline-derived CDR1 and CDR2 are SGHRS and YFSETQ. This CDR3 spans 16 amino acids. The CDR3 loop reads CASSWTSGGAPPEQYF. The CDR3 nucleotides are TGCGCCAGCAGCTGGACTAGCGGGGGGGCCCCTCCCGAGCAGTACTTC.

This clonotype was seen more than once but under ten times. The rearrangement links TRBV20-1 to TRBJ2-7, with a tentative D call TRBD1 (5 bases). The CDR3 is 14 residues long. The germline V gene has CDR1 DFQATT and CDR2 SNEGSKA (reference sequence). The V end lost 3 bases, the J end lost 1 base, and 13 bases lay between the germline ends. In DNA form, the CDR3 reads TGCAGTGCTAGTTCCCCAGGGTCATCCTACGAGCAGTACTTC. This sequence encodes CSASSPGSSYEQYF.

This clonotype was recorded a few times. This chain uses TRBV11-2 with TRBJ2-3; 7 bases are shared with TRBD2. Germline V CDR1 and CDR2: SGHAT, FQNNGV. The V segment lost 4 bases and the J segment 4 bases; nucleotides outside the gene matches: 17. The CDR3 is made up of 18 amino acids. This CDR3 reads CASSSSWVVGGNADTQYF. The CDR3 bases are TGTGCCAGCAGCTCCAGTTGGGTGGTGGGGGGGAATGCAGATACGCAGTATTTT.

The gene calls are TRBV12-3 or TRBV12-4 and TRBJ2-3, with D unclear. Trimming cost V 2 bases and J 3 bases, with 15 bases left between them. The CDR3 is 16 amino acids. The CDR3 DNA sequence: TGTGCCAGCAGTTTATGGTTCGCTAGTGATACAGATACGCAGTATTTT. Encoded protein: CASSLWFASDTDTQYF.

This clonotype was observed a few times. The CDR3 loop is CASSLDRAGNTIYF. The CDR3 DNA is TGCGCCAGCAGCTTGGACAGGGCGGGAAACACCATATATTTT. This sequence joins TRBV5-1 and TRBJ1-3, with a possible D match to TRBD1 (6 bases). This CDR3 has 14 amino acids. With 0 bases removed from V and 4 bases from J, the gap between germline ends came to 8 bases. Germline CDR1 SGHRS, CDR2 YFSETQ.

This clonotype turned up a few times. The chain has TRBV5-1 and TRBJ1-4; D uncertain. V was cut by 0 bases and J by 1 base, with 7 bases left in between. Germline V gene sequence: CDR1 SGHRS, CDR2 YFSETQ. CDR3 length: 15 amino acids. The CDR3 sequence: CASSLVGRTNEKLFF. CDR3 DNA: TGCGCCAGCAGCTTGGTCGGTAGAACTAATGAAAAACTGTTTTTT. Combining the CDR3 with reference TRBV5-1 and TRBJ1-4 gives the whole variable domain KAGVTQTPRYLIKTRGQQVTLSCSPISGHRSVSWYQQTPGQGLQFLFEYFSETQRNKGNFPGRFSGRQFSNSRSEMNVSTLELGDSALYLCASSLVGRTNEKLFFGSGTQLSVL.

This rearrangement joins TRBV2 to TRBJ2-7; 7 positions agree with TRBD1. CDR1 is SNHLY, CDR2 FYNNEI, per germline. This CDR3 has 17 residues. V was clipped by 7 bases and J by 2 bases; unmatched bases: 17. The CDR3 bases are TGTGCCAGCAAGGACAGGTATTCCCCACGGGGCCCCTACGAGCAGTACTTC. Its protein product is CASKDRYSPRGPYEQYF. Supplemented by reference TRBV2 and TRBJ2-7, the full variable domain reads EPEVTQTPSHQVTQMGQEVILRCVPISNHLYFYWYRQILGQKVEFLVSFYNNEISEKSEIFDDQFSVERPDGSNFTLKIRSTKLEDSAMYFCASKDRYSPRGPYEQYFGPGTRLTVT.

This clonotype was seen more than once but under ten times. V and J are TRBV28 and TRBJ1-6; 8 bases map to TRBD1. CDR1 and CDR2 from the germline V gene are MDHEN and SYDVKM. The CDR3 sequence is 15 residues long. V lost 6 bases to trimming and J lost 7 bases; unmatched junction nucleotides: 8. The CDR3 loop is CASREGQETNSPLHF. The CDR3 nucleotides read TGTGCCAGCAGGGAGGGACAGGAAACAAATTCACCCCTCCACTTT. The full variable domain, with the rest looked up from reference TRBV28 and TRBJ1-6, is DVKVTQSSRYLVKRTGEKVFLECVQDMDHENMFWYRQDPGLGLRLIYFSYDVKMKEKGDIPEGYSVSREKKERFSLILESASTNQTSMYLCASREGQETNSPLHFGNGTRLTVT.

This clonotype was seen a few times. The chain has TRBV19 and TRBJ2-1; TRBD2 aligns across 9 bases. Trimming cost V 5 bases and J 6 bases; bases outside gene matches: 5. Germline CDR1 reads LNHDA; CDR2 reads SQIVND (reference sequence). The CDR3 spans 14 residues. CDR3 protein: CASSLLAGTNEQFF. CDR3 nucleotides: TGTGCCAGTAGTTTGCTAGCGGGGACCAATGAGCAGTTCTTC.

This clonotype has at least ten counts. The genes are TRBV15 and TRBJ2-1; D remains ambiguous. The CDR3 sequence is 15 residues long. V lost 0 bases and J 6 bases, leaving 12 bases between the germline ends. Germline V lookup: CDR1 LNHNV, CDR2 YYDKDF (reference sequence). The CDR3 region is CATSRDPSLFNEQFF. Here the CDR3 DNA reads TGTGCCACCAGCAGAGATCCGAGTCTGTTCAATGAGCAGTTCTTC.

This clonotype appeared a few times. This chain links TRBV5-1 with TRBJ2-7; 8 positions match TRBD2. Trimming at V came to 1 base and at J to 3 bases, leaving 15 bases not matched to a gene. CDR1 is SGHRS, CDR2 YFSETQ, per germline. The CDR3 extends over 18 amino acids. The CDR3, as DNA: TGCGCCAGCAGCTTGCGGGCCTTAGGGACTAGTTACCGCTACGAGCAGTACTTC. Encoded protein: CASSLRALGTSYRYEQYF.

In this sample, this clonotype turned up many times. The junction differs from germline at one of its ends, possibly a read error. The J gene is TRBJ2-7, the V gene TRBV5-1; D unresolved. The germline CDR1 and CDR2 sequences are SGHRS and YFSETQ. The CDR3 length is 15 residues. The CDR3 bases are TGTGCCAGCAGTTTGGTTGGCAGAAGCTCCTACGAGCAGTACTTC. Translation: CASSLVGRSSYEQYF. Based on the CDR3 plus reference TRBV5-1 and TRBJ2-7, the full variable domain is KAGVTQTPRYLIKTRGQQVTLSCSPISGHRSVSWYQQTPGQGLQFLFEYFSETQRNKGNFPGRFSGRQFSNSRSEMNVSTLELGDSALYLCASSLVGRSSYEQYFGPGTRLTVT.